This T cell receptor (beta chain) was documented in a study of T cell repertoires in cytomegalovirus infection. The CDR3 is made up of 15 amino acids. V lost 6 bases to trimming and J lost 3 bases; unmatched junction nucleotides: 3. Germline V CDR1 and CDR2: SNHLY, FYNNEI. TCRdb fed the reads into MiXCR, producing one record per CDR3 protein. Among fewer than 400,000 distinct CDR3 sequences listed, roughly 20% were seen once. This clonotype was observed a few times. This TCR was sampled from a human donor in good health (CMV status not recorded). Some clones in this sample may be carry-over from other donors' samples. The sample consisted of PBMCs. The rearrangement joins TRBV2 to TRBJ2-6; 9 positions match TRBD1. The CDR3 loop is CASRGQGGGANVLTF. CDR3 nucleotides: TGTGCCAGCAGGGGACAGGGTGGTGGGGCCAACGTCCTGACTTTC.